This TCR beta chain was sequenced in a study of molecular identifiers for immune sequencing clone quantification. General observations from the study: Clones with over 20 RNA copies captured over 98% of effector molecules but under 1% of naive ones. A shared barcode on identical TCR molecules could lead to underestimated sizes for highly expanded clones.

This clonotype was seen at least ten times. The antigen remains unidentified. Naive CD8 sequencing libraries were generated from around 20,000 to 990,000 sorted cells, with 10%, 30% or 50% RNA as input. With listed TCR primers and previously described methods, bulk TCR libraries were prepared. A single record per CDR3 protein comes from TCRdb applying MiXCR to the PCR reads. Here the sample spans more than 450,000 distinct CDR3 sequences, roughly 26% being singletons. The V gene's germline CDR1 is SGHTA and CDR2 FQGNSA. V shed 4 bases and J shed 5 bases, with 18 bases lying between them. CDR3 length: 16 amino acids.

Sequencing input: naive CD8+ T cells from blood, with Jurkat cell RNA spiked in. Described subset: FACS-sorted CD8+CD4-CCR7+CD45RA+ naive T cells. The gene calls are TRBV7-2 and TRBJ2-4; D might be TRBD1 (5 bases). The TCR originated in a human donor in good health. Some libraries in this study had Jurkat cell RNA spiked in. The CDR3 loop is CASSYTGRVGENIQYF. The CDR3 nucleotides read TGTGCCAGCAGCTACACAGGACGAGTCGGAGAAAACATTCAGTACTTC.